The clone carrying this TCR beta chain was picked up a small number of times. This sample is part of a study of T-cell reconstitution after alpha-beta-depleted transplantation in children. The TCRbeta library was prepared with unique molecular identifiers. TCRdb independently ran MiXCR on the PCR reads; one entry per CDR3 protein. The sample yields a few hundred thousand distinct CDR3 sequences, around a tenth seen once. The CDR3 is 11 residues long. V dropped 5 bases and J dropped 4 bases, with 5 bases sitting between them. Germline CDR1 reads SEHNR; CDR2 reads FQNEAQ (reference sequence). The chain combines TRBV7-9 with TRBJ1-1; D call uncertain. This material consisted of PBMCs from the stem cell graft donor, taken from the stem cell graft. The source of this sequence is a human donor who donated a stem cell graft to a child with acute lymphoblastic leukemia. DNA for the CDR3: TGTGCCAGCAGCCCCATCACTGAAGCTTTCTTT. It codes for CASSPITEAFF.